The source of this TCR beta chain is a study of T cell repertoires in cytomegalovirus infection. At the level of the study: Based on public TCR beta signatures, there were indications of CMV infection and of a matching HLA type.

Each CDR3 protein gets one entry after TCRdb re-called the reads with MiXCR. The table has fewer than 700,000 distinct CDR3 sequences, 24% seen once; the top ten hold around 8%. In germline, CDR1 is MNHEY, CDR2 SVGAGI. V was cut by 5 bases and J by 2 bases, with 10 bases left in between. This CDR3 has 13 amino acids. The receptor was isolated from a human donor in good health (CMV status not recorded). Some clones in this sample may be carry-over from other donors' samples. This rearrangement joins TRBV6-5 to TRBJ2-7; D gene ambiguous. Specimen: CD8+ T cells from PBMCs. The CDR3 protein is CASSLTKTYEQYF. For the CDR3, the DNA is TGTGCCAGCAGTCTGACGAAAACCTACGAGCAGTACTTC.